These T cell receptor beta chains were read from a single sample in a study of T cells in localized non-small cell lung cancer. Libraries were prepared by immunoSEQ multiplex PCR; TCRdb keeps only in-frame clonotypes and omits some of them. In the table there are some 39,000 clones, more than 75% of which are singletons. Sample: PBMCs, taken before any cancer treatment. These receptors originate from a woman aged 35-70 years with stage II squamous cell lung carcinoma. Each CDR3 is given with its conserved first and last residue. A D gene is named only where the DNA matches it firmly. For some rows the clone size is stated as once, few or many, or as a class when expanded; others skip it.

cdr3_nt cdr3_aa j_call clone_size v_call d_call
TGTGCCACCAGCCTAGTGGCTGCTAACACCGGGGAGCTGTTTTTT CATSLVAANTGELFF TRBJ2-2 - TRBV15 -
TGTGCCAGCAGCTCGCGACAGGGAAGCTACACTGAAGCTTTCTTT CASSSRQGSYTEAFF TRBJ1-1 once TRBV11-2 TRBD1
TGTGCCAGCAGCATAGGGGGGGTAAAAGAGACCCAGTACTTC CASSIGGVKETQYF TRBJ2-5 - TRBV7-9 -
TGTGCCAGCAGTGACCCGAGTAGCTCTGGGGCCAACGTCCTGACTTTC CASSDPSSSGANVLTF TRBJ2-6 once TRBV2 -
TGTGCCAGCAGCACCACGGCGGGCTCCTACAATGAGCAGTTCTTC CASSTTAGSYNEQFF TRBJ2-1 - TRBV11-3 -
TGTGCCAGCAGCTTGAACCTCGATTCACCCCTCCACTTT CASSLNLDSPLHF TRBJ1-6 - TRBV5-4 -
TGTGCCAGCAGTGACTGGGGGGCGGGAGGCTACACCTTC CASSDWGAGGYTF TRBJ1-2 - TRBV2 -
TGTGCCAGCAGTGAAGCGGGAACTAGCGGGAGCGGAAGAAACATTCAGTACTTC CASSEAGTSGSGRNIQYF TRBJ2-4 - TRBV6-1 TRBD2
TGTGCCAGCAGTTACACCGGCGGGGCGCAGTATTTT CASSYTGGAQYF TRBJ2-3 - TRBV6-5 -
TGTGCCAGCAGTGAGGACAGGGGCACAGATACGCAGTATTTT CASSEDRGTDTQYF TRBJ2-3 once TRBV9 TRBD1
TGTGCCAGCAGTCTGGACAGGGCAACAGTATTTACGCAGTATTTT CASSLDRATVFTQYF TRBJ2-3 few TRBV6-1 TRBD1
TGTGCCAGTACATTGACCACTTTTAGCAATCAGCCCCAGCATTTT CASTLTTFSNQPQHF TRBJ1-5 - TRBV28 -
TGTGCCAGCAGTACAGGGGACAGGGGGATGTCGGGTCAGCCCCAGCATTTT CASSTGDRGMSGQPQHF TRBJ1-5 - TRBV28 TRBD1
TGTGCCAGCAGCTTTCGCAGCCAGCGAGCTAAAAACAATGAGCAGTTCTTC CASSFRSQRAKNNEQFF TRBJ2-1 - TRBV11-2 -